A single sample is the source of the 25 T cell receptor beta chains below, sequenced in a study of blood T cell repertoires in COVID-19. Libraries were prepared by immunoSEQ multiplex PCR; TCRdb keeps only in-frame clonotypes and omits some of them. Counted here are about 300,000 clones, around nine tenths occurring once; the ten biggest clones make up approximately 1.5%. Source material: PBMCs or T cells enriched from blood (not recorded which). These receptors all come from a woman in her thirties or forties who had recovered from COVID-19.

The rearrangement joins TRBV5-1 to TRBJ2-7; possibly TRBD1 for D (5 bases). The V end was cut by 3 bases, the J end by 0 bases, with 13 bases between. Germline CDR1 is SGHRS and CDR2 is YFSETQ. CDR3 size: 15 residues. The CDR3, as DNA: TGCGCCAGCAGCTCAGGACAATCAAGCTCCTACGAGCAGTACTTC. As protein: CASSSGQSSSYEQYF.

The V and J genes are TRBV28 and TRBJ1-6; unclear D gene. V lost 6 bases and J lost 3, with 12 bases in between. The CDR3 covers 15 residues. Germline CDR1 reads MDHEN; CDR2 reads SYDVKM. The CDR3 bases are TGTGCCAGCAGCCCTTCGGGTTTCTATAATTCACCCCTCCACTTT. It specifies CASSPSGFYNSPLHF.

This CDR3 is CASPGAQSYNEQFF. For the CDR3, the DNA is TGTGCCAGCCCAGGGGCGCAATCCTACAATGAGCAGTTCTTC. The chain is built from TRBV11-2 and TRBJ2-1; perhaps TRBD1 as D (6 bases). The germline CDR1 and CDR2 sequences are SGHAT and FQNNGV. V lost 8 bases to trimming and J lost 1 base, with 12 bases between them. There are 14 residues in the CDR3.

The chain has TRBV14 and TRBJ1-2, with TRBD1 matching over 8 bases. Trimming removed 2 bases from V and 4 bases from J; junction bases left unmatched: 15. In germline, CDR1 is SGHDN, CDR2 FVKESK. The CDR3 consists of 18 residues. The chain's CDR3 is CASSQFLGTGMESYGYTF. The CDR3 nucleotides read TGTGCCAGCAGCCAATTTCTAGGGACAGGAATGGAAAGCTATGGCTACACCTTC.

A few counts support this clone. The rearrangement joins TRBV3-1 (or the pseudogene TRBV3-2) to TRBJ1-2; TRBD1 might be the D (6 bases). Trimming cost V 4 bases and J 4 bases, with 19 bases left between them. CDR3 length equals 16 residues. Per germline, CDR1 LGHDT and CDR2 YNNKEL (reference sequence). The CDR3 DNA is TGTGCCAGCAGCCCTACCTGGGACATCTCTGGCTATGGCTACACCTTC. It translates to CASSPTWDISGYGYTF.

The chain couples TRBV27 to TRBJ2-7, with TRBD2 matching over 8 bases. CDR1 and CDR2 from the germline V gene are MNHEY and SMNVEV (reference sequence). The CDR3 runs to 15 residues. V shed 8 bases and J 1 base; nucleotides not matched to a gene: 10. CDR3 sequence reads: CASRNLAGGSYEQYF. The CDR3 coding sequence is TGTGCCAGCCGAAATCTGGCGGGGGGATCCTACGAGCAGTACTTC.

The rearrangement joins TRBV7-9 to TRBJ1-6, with D perhaps matching TRBD1 (5 bases). This CDR3 has 15 amino acids. Trimming left V 5 bases short and J 9 bases short, with 17 bases between. The V gene's germline CDR1 is SEHNR and CDR2 FQNEAQ (reference sequence). The DNA of the CDR3 is TGTGCCAGCAGCCGAGAACAGGCCCCCAGTTCACCCCTCCACTTT. The encoded protein is CASSREQAPSSPLHF.

The gene calls are TRBV7-9 and TRBJ1-3; 9 bases are shared with TRBD1. The V segment lost 5 bases and the J segment 2 bases; nucleotides outside the gene matches: 16. Per germline, CDR1 SEHNR and CDR2 FQNEAQ (reference sequence). CDR3 size: 19 residues. The CDR3 sequence is CASSRSWLGYRGPGNTIYF. The CDR3 DNA is TGTGCCAGCAGCCGTTCTTGGCTGGGCTACAGGGGGCCTGGAAACACCATATATTTT.

The chain couples TRBV29-1 to TRBJ1-2; D remains unclear. Germline CDR1 SQVTM, CDR2 ANQGSEA. The CDR3 contains 14 residues. Trimming stripped 8 bases from V and 3 bases from J, with 19 bases between. In DNA, the CDR3 is TGCAGCATCGGACCCGCATGGCGGGACTATGGCTACACCTTC. Protein product: CSIGPAWRDYGYTF.

J is TRBJ1-1 and V is TRBV25-1; D gene uncertain. Germline CDR1 and CDR2: MGHDK and SYGVNS. Trimming took 1 base from V and 6 from J, leaving 9 bases between them. The CDR3 covers 13 residues. The CDR3 DNA reads as TGTGCCAGCAGTGAATTTAGTCAGGCTGAAGCTTTCTTT. This translates into CASSEFSQAEAFF.

The chain carries TRBV7-6 and TRBJ1-3, with a possible D match to TRBD1 (5 bases). CDR3 length equals 16 residues. The ends were cut back, 5 bases at V and 0 bases at J, with 14 bases in the middle. Germline CDR1 and CDR2: SGHVS and FNYEAQ. The CDR3 DNA reads TGTGCCAGCAGCCCGGGGGGGTTCGCCTCTGGAAACACCATATATTTT. It is translated as CASSPGGFASGNTIYF.

The chain uses TRBV6-1 and TRBJ1-5, with D possibly matching TRBD1 (6 bases). CDR1 and CDR2 from the germline V gene are MNHNS and SASEGT. Trimming removed 1 base from V and 7 bases from J, with 14 bases in between. The CDR3 extends over 15 amino acids. Written as DNA, the CDR3 is TGTGCCAGCAGTGAAGACAGGGTATCGGGGCAGCCCCAGCATTTT. Protein sequence: CASSEDRVSGQPQHF.

The CDR3 DNA reads TGTGCCAGTAGTTATTCGGCAGGGAATGAAAAACTGTTTTTT. Its translation is CASSYSAGNEKLFF. This chain connects TRBV19 to TRBJ1-4, with D possibly TRBD1 on 5 matching bases. CDR3 length equals 14 residues. V lost 5 bases to trimming and J lost 5 bases, with 12 bases between them. Germline assignment: CDR1 LNHDA and CDR2 SQIVND (reference sequence).

The CDR3 is CASKREASSYEQYF. The CDR3 region has the DNA TGTGCCAGCAAAAGGGAGGCGAGCTCCTACGAGCAGTACTTC. The V and J genes are TRBV19 and TRBJ2-7; D may be TRBD2 (6 bases). Trimming took 9 bases from V and 0 from J, leaving 15 bases between them. Germline lookup yields CDR1 LNHDA and CDR2 SQIVND (reference sequence). This CDR3 is 14 amino acids long.

The chain links TRBV4-1 to TRBJ1-1; 7 nucleotides match TRBD1. Germline loops: CDR1 MGHRA, CDR2 YSYEKL. The CDR3 extends over 14 amino acids. With V trimmed by 3 bases and J by 11 bases, 12 bases remained unmatched. CDR3 coding DNA: TGCGCCAGCAGCCACCGCGGGGACAGCAGACCGGCTTTCTTT. This translates into CASSHRGDSRPAFF.

The genes are TRBV5-1 and TRBJ1-1; 9 bases match TRBD1. CDR1 SGHRS and CDR2 YFSETQ come from the germline V gene. This CDR3 spans 14 amino acids. V lost 2 bases and J lost 6; bases outside the gene matches: 5. Written as DNA, the CDR3 is TGCGCCAGCAGCTTCGGACAGGGGTTGGCTGAAGCTTTCTTT. Amino acid sequence: CASSFGQGLAEAFF.

Points on this clone: A read error may account for a junction end that differs from germline. The chain recombines TRBV5-1 with TRBJ1-2; TRBD1 matches 8 bases. Germline V gene sequence: CDR1 SGHRS, CDR2 YFSETQ. This CDR3 comprises 16 residues. The CDR3 spells CASTLGDRDRIYGYTF. The CDR3 DNA is TGCGCCAGCACCTTGGGAGACAGGGACAGGATCTATGGCTACACCTTC.

The chain uses TRBV11-3 and TRBJ2-1; TRBD1 matches at 8 bases. CDR1 SGHNT and CDR2 YENEEA come from the germline V gene. CDR3 length: 15 residues. The ends lost 3 bases at V and 6 bases at J; junction bases unmatched: 7. As DNA, the CDR3 is TGTGCCAGCAGCTTCCGACAGGGGAGCTTCAATGAGCAGTTCTTC. Translation: CASSFRQGSFNEQFF.

This clone was counted between two and nine times. The chain recombines TRBV6-1 with TRBJ1-5; TRBD1 is a possible D gene (5 bases). The CDR3 spans 15 residues. Germline V gene lookup returns CDR1 MNHNS and CDR2 SASEGT. Deletions cut 3 bases from V and 7 bases from J, with 16 bases between. The CDR3 sequence: CASSDFYGGYQPQHF. CDR3 nucleotide sequence: TGTGCCAGCAGTGATTTTTACGGGGGTTACCAGCCCCAGCATTTT.

This clone was observed a single time. The rearrangement uses TRBV27 and TRBJ1-1, with 8 bases lining up with TRBD1. The CDR3 covers 16 residues. Germline values: CDR1 MNHEY, CDR2 SMNVEV (reference sequence). The junction had 10 bases not matched to a gene; V was cut back by 2 bases and J by 5 bases. CDR3 DNA: TGTGCCAGCAGTTTAAGCGCCCGGGACAGGAGAACTGAAGCTTTCTTT. This codes for CASSLSARDRRTEAFF.

The rearrangement uses TRBV30 and TRBJ1-5; a possible D gene is TRBD1 (6 bases). The germline CDR1 and CDR2 sequences are GTSNPN and SVGIG (reference sequence). Between the trimmed V and J ends, which lost 1 base and 5 bases, there was a span of 12 bases. The CDR3 sequence is 14 residues long. The DNA of the CDR3 is TGTGCCTGGAGTGATCGGGACACCGATCAGCCCCAGCATTTT. Its protein is CAWSDRDTDQPQHF. Full variable domain (remainder filled in from reference TRBV30 and TRBJ1-5): SQTIHQWPATLVQPVGSPLSLECTVEGTSNPNLYWYRQAAGRGLQLLFYSVGIGQISSEVPQNLSASRPQDRQFILSSKKLLLSDSGFYLCAWSDRDTDQPQHFGDGTRLSIL.

The chain couples TRBV14 to TRBJ1-3; TRBD1 is a possible D gene (5 bases). V was clipped by 2 bases and J by 2 bases, with 13 bases between them. CDR3 length: 16 residues. CDR1 is SGHDN, CDR2 FVKESK, per germline. This CDR3 is CASSQRLPGAGNTIYF. Here the CDR3 DNA reads TGTGCCAGCAGCCAACGGTTACCGGGGGCTGGAAACACCATATATTTT.

The chain has TRBV12-3 or TRBV12-4 and TRBJ1-5, with 8 bases matching TRBD1. Trimming removed 5 bases from V and 7 bases from J; junction bases left unmatched: 4. CDR3 length: 13 residues. The CDR3 sequence is CASSRTGSQPQHF. For the CDR3, the DNA is TGTGCCAGCAGTCGGACAGGGAGCCAGCCCCAGCATTTT.

The chain recombines TRBV18 with TRBJ1-1; 8 bases map to TRBD1. Germline-derived CDR1 and CDR2 are KGHSH and LQKENI. This CDR3 is built from 13 residues. The ends lost 3 bases at V and 5 bases at J; junction bases unmatched: 2. CDR3 protein: CASSPGQDTEAFF. CDR3 DNA sequence: TGTGCCAGCTCACCGGGACAGGATACTGAAGCTTTCTTT.

This chain connects TRBV5-1 to TRBJ1-3; 7 bases are a match to TRBD1. Losses at the gene ends were 4 bases for V and 4 bases for J; bases not matched to a gene: 11. This CDR3 contains 16 residues. Germline V gene data show CDR1 as SGHRS and CDR2 as YFSETQ. CDR3 in amino acids: CASSRGTVESGNTIYF. The CDR3 DNA reads TGCGCCAGCAGCAGAGGGACAGTCGAGTCGGGAAACACCATATATTTT.